One sample yielded the 5 T cell receptor beta chains listed below, sequenced in a study of T cell repertoires in cytomegalovirus infection. From the reads, TCRdb called clonotypes with MiXCR, one entry per CDR3 protein. The profile shows under 200,000 distinct CDR3 sequences, roughly 30% of them singletons. Sequencing used PBMCs. Receptors were obtained from a human donor in good health (CMV status not recorded). Some clones in this sample may be carry-over from other donors' samples.

The chain links TRBV19 to TRBJ2-3; either TRBD1 or TRBD2 may supply D (5 bases each). Germline CDR1 reads LNHDA; CDR2 reads SQIVND (reference sequence). V was trimmed by 9 bases and J by 1 base, leaving 14 bases between them. The CDR3 spans 14 residues. CDR3 DNA sequence: TGTGCCAGCCGAGAGGGGCCGGGCACAGATACGCAGTATTTT. This sequence encodes CASREGPGTDTQYF.

To note about this clonotype: One base away lies a much larger clone, so this may be a sequencing read error. The rearrangement joins TRBV7-2 to TRBJ1-5, with a weak D call TRBD1 (5 bases). The V gene's germline CDR1 is SGHTA and CDR2 FQGNSA. Trimming pared 8 bases from V and 6 bases from J, leaving 17 bases between. The CDR3 has 14 amino acids. CDR3 loop: CASGSGTAGQPQHF. CDR3 DNA: TGTGCCAGCGGCTCCGGGACGGCCGGTCAGCCCCAGCATTTT.

This clonotype showed up just a few times. This chain links TRBV7-9 with TRBJ2-1, with 7 bases identical to TRBD2. The CDR3 has 17 amino acids. Germline-derived CDR1 and CDR2 are SEHNR and FQNEAQ (reference sequence). After removal of 5 bases from V and 1 base from J, the junction contained 11 bases not matched to a gene. CDR3 nucleotides: TGTGCCAGCAGCCCCCGGGTGCGGGGGAGGTCCTACAATGAGCAGTTCTTC. Amino acids: CASSPRVRGRSYNEQFF.

This clonotype was recorded at least ten times. The chain carries TRBV18 and TRBJ2-5; 8 nucleotides agree with TRBD1. The V gene end was trimmed by 0 bases and the J gene end by 6 bases; junction bases not matched to a gene: 12. CDR1 and CDR2 (germline): KGHSH, LQKENI. This CDR3 contains 17 residues. The DNA for the CDR3 is TGTGCCAGCTCACCACCAATCTCAGGGGGCTCGATGAAGACCCAGTACTTC. It codes for CASSPPISGGSMKTQYF. The complete variable domain, with remaining parts taken from reference TRBV18 and TRBJ2-5, reads NAGVMQNPRHLVRRRGQEARLRCSPMKGHSHVYWYRQLPEEGLKFMVYLQKENIIDESGMPKERFSAEFPKEGPSILRIQQVVRGDSAAYFCASSPPISGGSMKTQYFGPGTRLLVL.

The chain joins TRBV5-1 to TRBJ2-6, with 10 positions matching TRBD1. Germline V gene sequence: CDR1 SGHRS, CDR2 YFSETQ. The V gene end was trimmed by 3 bases and the J gene end by 4 bases; junction bases not matched to a gene: 7. This CDR3 comprises 17 residues. As DNA, the CDR3 is TGCGCCAGCAGCTCAGGGGACAGGGGAAACGGGGCCAACGTCCTGACTTTC. Encoded protein: CASSSGDRGNGANVLTF.